The entry below describes one T cell receptor beta chain. Assay used: immunoSEQ multiplex PCR; TCRdb lists only in-frame clones, some missing. Of hundreds of thousands of clones listed, around 74% are singletons. The sample originates from a study of shared clonotypes between healthy human individuals. This CDR3 has 14 amino acids. The ends were cut back, 5 bases at V and 2 bases at J, with 12 bases in the middle. Germline V gene sequence: CDR1 SNHLY, CDR2 FYNNEI. Material for sequencing was memory CD4+ T cells sorted from blood. Sample subset: CD45RA-negative fraction. The TCR sequence derives from a woman younger than 45 in good health. V is TRBV2 and J is TRBJ1-1; D is ambiguous. The CDR3, as DNA: TGTGCCAGCAGTAGAAAGCGGGTTAACACTGAAGCTTTCTTT. Amino acid sequence: CASSRKRVNTEAFF.